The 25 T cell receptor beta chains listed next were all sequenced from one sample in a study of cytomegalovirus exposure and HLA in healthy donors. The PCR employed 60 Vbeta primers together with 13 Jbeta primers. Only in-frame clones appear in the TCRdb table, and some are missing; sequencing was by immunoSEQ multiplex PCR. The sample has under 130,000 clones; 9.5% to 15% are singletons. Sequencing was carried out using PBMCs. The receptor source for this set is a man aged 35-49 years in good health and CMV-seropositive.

CDR3 coding DNA: TGTGCCAGCTCCATAGGGGTCACTGAAGCTTTCTTT. This gives the protein CASSIGVTEAFF. The rearrangement uses TRBV2 and TRBJ1-1, with D possibly TRBD1 on 5 matching bases. Trimming pared 8 bases from V and 4 bases from J, leaving 11 bases between. The CDR3 covers 12 residues. In germline, CDR1 is SNHLY, CDR2 FYNNEI.

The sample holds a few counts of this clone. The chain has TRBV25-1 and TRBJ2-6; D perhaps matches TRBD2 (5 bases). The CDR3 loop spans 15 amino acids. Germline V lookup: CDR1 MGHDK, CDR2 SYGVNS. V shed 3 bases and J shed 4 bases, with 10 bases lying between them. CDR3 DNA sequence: TGTGCCAGCAGTGACGAAGAGGGCGGGGCCAACGTCCTGACTTTC. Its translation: CASSDEEGGANVLTF.

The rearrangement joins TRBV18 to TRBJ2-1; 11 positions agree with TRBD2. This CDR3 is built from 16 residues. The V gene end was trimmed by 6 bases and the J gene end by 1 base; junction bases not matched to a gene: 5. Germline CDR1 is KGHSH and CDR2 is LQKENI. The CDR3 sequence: CASSFSGRGSYNEQFF. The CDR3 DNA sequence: TGTGCCAGCTCCTTTAGCGGGAGGGGATCCTACAATGAGCAGTTCTTC.

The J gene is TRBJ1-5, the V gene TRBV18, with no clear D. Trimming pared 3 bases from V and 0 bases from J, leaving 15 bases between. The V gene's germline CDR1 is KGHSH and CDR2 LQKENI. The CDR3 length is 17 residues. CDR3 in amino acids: CASSPNQVGFSNQPQHF. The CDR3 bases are TGTGCCAGCTCACCGAATCAGGTTGGTTTTAGCAATCAGCCCCAGCATTTT.

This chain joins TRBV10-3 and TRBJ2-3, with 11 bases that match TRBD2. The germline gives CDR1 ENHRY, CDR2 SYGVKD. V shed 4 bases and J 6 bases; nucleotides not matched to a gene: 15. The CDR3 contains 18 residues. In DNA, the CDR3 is TGTGCCATCAGTGCCTCAACCGGATTAGCGGGAGGGGGGGATACGCAGTATTTT. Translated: CAISASTGLAGGGDTQYF.

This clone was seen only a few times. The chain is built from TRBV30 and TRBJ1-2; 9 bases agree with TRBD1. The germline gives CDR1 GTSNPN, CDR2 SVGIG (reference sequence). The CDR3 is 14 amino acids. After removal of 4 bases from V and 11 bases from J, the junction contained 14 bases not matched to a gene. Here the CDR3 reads CAWTTSSDRGGYTF. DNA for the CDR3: TGTGCCTGGACCACTTCCTCGGACAGGGGTGGGTACACCTTC.

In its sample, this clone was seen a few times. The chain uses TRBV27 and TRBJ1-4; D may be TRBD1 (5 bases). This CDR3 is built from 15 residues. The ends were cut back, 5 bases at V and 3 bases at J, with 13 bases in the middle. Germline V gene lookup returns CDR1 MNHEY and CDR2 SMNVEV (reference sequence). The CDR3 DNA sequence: TGTGCCAGCAGTCTTTGGGGCATTGCTAATGAAAAACTGTTTTTT. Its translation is CASSLWGIANEKLFF. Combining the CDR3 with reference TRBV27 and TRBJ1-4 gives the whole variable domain EAQVTQNPRYLITVTGKKLTVTCSQNMNHEYMSWYRQDPGLGLRQIYYSMNVEVTDKGDVPEGYKVSRKEKRNFPLILESPSPNQTSLYFCASSLWGIANEKLFFGSGTQLSVL.

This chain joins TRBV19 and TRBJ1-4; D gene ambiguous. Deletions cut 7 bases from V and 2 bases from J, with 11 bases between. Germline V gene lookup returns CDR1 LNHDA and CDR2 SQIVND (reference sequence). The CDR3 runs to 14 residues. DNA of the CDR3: TGTGCCAGTACTGGATACGGGACTAATGAAAAACTGTTTTTT. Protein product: CASTGYGTNEKLFF.

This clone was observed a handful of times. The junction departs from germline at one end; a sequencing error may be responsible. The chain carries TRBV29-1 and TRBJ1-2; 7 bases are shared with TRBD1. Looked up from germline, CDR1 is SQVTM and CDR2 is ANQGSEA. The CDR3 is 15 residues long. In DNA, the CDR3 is TGCAGCGTTGAAGATCCCCAAGGGGGCAAGTGGGGCTCCAACTTC. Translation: CSVEDPQGGKWGSNF.

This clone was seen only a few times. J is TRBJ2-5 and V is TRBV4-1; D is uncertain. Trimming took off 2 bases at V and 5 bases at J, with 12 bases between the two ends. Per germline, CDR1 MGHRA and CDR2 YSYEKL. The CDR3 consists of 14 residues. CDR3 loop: CASSQTLALETQYF. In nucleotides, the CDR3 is TGCGCCAGCAGCCAAACCCTGGCTTTGGAGACCCAGTACTTC.

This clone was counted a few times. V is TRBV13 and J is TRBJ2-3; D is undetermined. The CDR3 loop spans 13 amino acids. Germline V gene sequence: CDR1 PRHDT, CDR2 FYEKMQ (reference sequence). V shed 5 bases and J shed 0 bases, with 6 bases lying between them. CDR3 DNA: TGTGCCAGCAGCGCGCCTAGCACAGATACGCAGTATTTT. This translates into CASSAPSTDTQYF.

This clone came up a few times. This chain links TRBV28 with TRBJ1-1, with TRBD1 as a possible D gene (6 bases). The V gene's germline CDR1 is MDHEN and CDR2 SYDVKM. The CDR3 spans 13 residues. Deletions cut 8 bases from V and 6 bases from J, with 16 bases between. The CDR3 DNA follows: TGTGCCAGCGCCACCCAAGGGGGGGCTGAAGCTTTCTTT. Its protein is CASATQGGAEAFF. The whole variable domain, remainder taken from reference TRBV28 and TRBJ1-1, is DVKVTQSSRYLVKRTGEKVFLECVQDMDHENMFWYRQDPGLGLRLIYFSYDVKMKEKGDIPEGYSVSREKKERFSLILESASTNQTSMYLCASATQGGAEAFFGQGTRLTVV.

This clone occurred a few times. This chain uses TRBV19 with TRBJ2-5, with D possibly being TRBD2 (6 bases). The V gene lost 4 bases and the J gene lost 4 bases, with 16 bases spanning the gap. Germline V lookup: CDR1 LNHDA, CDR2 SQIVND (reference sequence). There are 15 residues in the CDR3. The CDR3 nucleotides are TGTGCCAGTAGTACCGACGGGAGAGGGAGAGAGACCCAGTACTTC. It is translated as CASSTDGRGRETQYF.

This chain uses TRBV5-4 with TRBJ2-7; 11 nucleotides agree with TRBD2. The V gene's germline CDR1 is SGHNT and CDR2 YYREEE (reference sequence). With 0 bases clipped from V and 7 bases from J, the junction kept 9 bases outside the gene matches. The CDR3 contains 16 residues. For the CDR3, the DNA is TGTGCCAGCAGCTTGGCTAGCGGGAGGCCCAGGGGAGAGCAGTACTTC. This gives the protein CASSLASGRPRGEQYF.

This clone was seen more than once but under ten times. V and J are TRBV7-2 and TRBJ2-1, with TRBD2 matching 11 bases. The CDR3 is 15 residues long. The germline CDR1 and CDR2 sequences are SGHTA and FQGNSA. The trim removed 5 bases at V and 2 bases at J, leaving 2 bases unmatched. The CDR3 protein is CASSLGLAAYNEQFF. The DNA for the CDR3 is TGTGCCAGCAGCCTGGGACTAGCGGCCTACAATGAGCAGTTCTTC. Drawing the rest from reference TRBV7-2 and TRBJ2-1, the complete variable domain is GAGVSQSPSNKVTEKGKDVELRCDPISGHTALYWYRQSLGQGLEFLIYFQGNSAPDKSGLPSDRFSAERTGGSVSTLTIQRTQQEDSAVYLCASSLGLAAYNEQFFGPGTRLTVL.

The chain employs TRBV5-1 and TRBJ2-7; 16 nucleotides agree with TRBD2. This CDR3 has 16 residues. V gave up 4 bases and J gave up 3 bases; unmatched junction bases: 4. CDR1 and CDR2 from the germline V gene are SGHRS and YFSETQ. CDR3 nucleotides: TGCGCCAGCAGCGAGGGACTAGCGGGAGGGGGCTACGAGCAGTACTTC. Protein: CASSEGLAGGGYEQYF.

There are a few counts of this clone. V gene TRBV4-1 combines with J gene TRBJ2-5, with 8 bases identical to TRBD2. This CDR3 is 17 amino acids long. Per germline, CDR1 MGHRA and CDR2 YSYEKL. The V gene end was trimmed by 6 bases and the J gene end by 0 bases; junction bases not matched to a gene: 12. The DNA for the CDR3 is TGCGCCAGCAGGTCACGACTAGCGCCAGAGTACCAAGAGACCCAGTACTTC. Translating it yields CASRSRLAPEYQETQYF.

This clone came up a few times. DNA for the CDR3: TGTGCCAGCCGGAGGGAGGGGCCTAACTATGGCTACACCTTC. Its protein is CASRREGPNYGYTF. The rearrangement uses TRBV27 and TRBJ1-2; maybe TRBD1 (5 bases). This CDR3 contains 14 residues. The V end was cut by 8 bases, the J end by 0 bases, with 13 bases between. CDR1 and CDR2 (germline): MNHEY, SMNVEV (reference sequence).

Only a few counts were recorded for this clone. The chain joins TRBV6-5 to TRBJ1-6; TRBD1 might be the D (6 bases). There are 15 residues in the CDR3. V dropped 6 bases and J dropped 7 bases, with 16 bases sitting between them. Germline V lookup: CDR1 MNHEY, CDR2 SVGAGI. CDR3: CASRPTGLGNSPLHF. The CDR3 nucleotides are TGTGCCAGCAGGCCTACAGGGTTGGGGAATTCACCCCTCCACTTT.

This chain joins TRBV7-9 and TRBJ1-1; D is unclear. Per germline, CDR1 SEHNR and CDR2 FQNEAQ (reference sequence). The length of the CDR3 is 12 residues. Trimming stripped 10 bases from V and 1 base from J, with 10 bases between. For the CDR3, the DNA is TGTGCCACCATCCGCGCGAACACTGAAGCTTTCTTT. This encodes CATIRANTEAFF. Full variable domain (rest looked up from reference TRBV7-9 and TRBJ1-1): DTGVSQNPRHKITKRGQNVTFRCDPISEHNRLYWYRQTLGQGPEFLTYFQNEAQLEKSRLLSDRFSAERPKGSFSTLEIQRTEQGDSAMYLCATIRANTEAFFGQGTRLTVV.

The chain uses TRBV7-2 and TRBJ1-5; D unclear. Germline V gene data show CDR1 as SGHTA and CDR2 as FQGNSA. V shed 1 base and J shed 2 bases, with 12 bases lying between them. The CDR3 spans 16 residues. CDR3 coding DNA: TGTGCCAGCAGCTTAGTCCGAGGGCTGGGCAATCAGCCCCAGCATTTT. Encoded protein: CASSLVRGLGNQPQHF.

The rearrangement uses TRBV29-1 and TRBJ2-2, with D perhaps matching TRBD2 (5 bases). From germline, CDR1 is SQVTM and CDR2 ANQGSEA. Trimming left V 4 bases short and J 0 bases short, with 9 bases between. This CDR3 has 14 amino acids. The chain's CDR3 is CSVAGGPNTGELFF. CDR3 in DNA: TGCAGCGTTGCAGGCGGGCCGAACACCGGGGAGCTGTTTTTT.

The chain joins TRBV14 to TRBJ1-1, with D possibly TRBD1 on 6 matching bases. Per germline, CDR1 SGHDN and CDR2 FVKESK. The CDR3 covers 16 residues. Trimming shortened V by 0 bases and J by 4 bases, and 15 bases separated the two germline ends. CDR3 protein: CASSQEWGPWGTEAFF. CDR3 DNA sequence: TGTGCCAGCAGCCAAGAGTGGGGGCCATGGGGCACTGAAGCTTTCTTT.

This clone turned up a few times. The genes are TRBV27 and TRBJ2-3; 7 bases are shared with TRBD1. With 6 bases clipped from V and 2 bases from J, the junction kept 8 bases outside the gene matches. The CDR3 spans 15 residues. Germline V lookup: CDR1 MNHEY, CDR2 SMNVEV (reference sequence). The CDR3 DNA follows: TGTGCCAGCAGATACAGGGGTTTGCCCACAGATACGCAGTATTTT. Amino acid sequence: CASRYRGLPTDTQYF.

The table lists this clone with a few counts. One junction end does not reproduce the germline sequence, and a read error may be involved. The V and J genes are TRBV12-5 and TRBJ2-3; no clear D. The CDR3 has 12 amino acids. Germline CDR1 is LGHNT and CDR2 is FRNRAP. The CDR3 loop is CASASYLDTRYF. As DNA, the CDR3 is TGTGCTAGTGCCTCCTATTTAGATACGCGGTATTTT.